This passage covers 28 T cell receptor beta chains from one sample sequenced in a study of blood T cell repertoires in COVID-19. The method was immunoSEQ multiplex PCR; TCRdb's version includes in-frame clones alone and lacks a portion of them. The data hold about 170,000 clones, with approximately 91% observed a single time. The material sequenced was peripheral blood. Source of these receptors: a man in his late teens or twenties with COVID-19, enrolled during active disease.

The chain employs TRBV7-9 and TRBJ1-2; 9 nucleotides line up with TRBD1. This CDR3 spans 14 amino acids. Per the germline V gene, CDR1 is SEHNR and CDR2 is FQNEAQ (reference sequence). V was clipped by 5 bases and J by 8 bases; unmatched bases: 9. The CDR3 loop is CASSPGQGMVGYTF. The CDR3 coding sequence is TGTGCCAGCAGCCCCGGACAGGGGATGGTAGGCTACACCTTC.

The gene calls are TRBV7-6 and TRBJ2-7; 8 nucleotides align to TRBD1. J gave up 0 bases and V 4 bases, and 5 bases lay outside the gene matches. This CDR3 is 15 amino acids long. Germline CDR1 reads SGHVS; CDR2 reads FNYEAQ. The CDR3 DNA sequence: TGTGCCAGCAGCTCCGGACAGGGAGGCTCCTACGAGCAGTACTTC. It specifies CASSSGQGGSYEQYF.

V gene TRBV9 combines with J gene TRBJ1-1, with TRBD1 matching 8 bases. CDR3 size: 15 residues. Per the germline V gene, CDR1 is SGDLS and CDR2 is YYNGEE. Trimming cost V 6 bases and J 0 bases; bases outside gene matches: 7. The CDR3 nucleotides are TGTGCCAGCATAGTCTGGGACAGGCTGAACACTGAAGCTTTCTTT. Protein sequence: CASIVWDRLNTEAFF. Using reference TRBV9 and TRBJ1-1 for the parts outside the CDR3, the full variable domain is DSGVTQTPKHLITATGQRVTLRCSPRSGDLSVYWYQQSLDQGLQFLIQYYNGEERAKGNILERFSAQQFPDLHSELNLSSLELGDSALYFCASIVWDRLNTEAFFGQGTRLTVV.

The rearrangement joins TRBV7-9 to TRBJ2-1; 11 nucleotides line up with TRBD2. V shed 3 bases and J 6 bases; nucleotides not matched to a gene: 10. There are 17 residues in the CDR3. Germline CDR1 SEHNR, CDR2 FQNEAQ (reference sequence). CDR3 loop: CASSLGLADYRANEQFF. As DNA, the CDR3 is TGTGCCAGCAGCTTGGGACTAGCGGACTATAGGGCCAATGAGCAGTTCTTC.

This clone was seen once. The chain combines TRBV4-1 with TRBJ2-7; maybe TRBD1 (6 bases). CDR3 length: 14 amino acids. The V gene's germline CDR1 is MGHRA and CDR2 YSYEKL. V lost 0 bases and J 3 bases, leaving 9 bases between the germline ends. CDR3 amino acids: CASSQEAGDYEQYF. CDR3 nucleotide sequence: TGCGCCAGCAGCCAAGAGGCAGGGGACTACGAGCAGTACTTC.

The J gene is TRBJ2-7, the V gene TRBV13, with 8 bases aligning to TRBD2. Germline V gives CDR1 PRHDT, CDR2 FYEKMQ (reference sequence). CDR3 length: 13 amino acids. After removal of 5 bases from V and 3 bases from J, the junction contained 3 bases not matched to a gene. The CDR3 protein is CASSHLAGYEQYF. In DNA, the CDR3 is TGTGCCAGCAGCCACCTAGCGGGCTACGAGCAGTACTTC.

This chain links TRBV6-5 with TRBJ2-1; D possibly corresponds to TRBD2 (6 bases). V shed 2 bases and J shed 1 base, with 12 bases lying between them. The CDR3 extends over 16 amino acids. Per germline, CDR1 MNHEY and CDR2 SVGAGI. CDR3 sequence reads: CASSYSSGPSYNEQFF. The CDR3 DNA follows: TGTGCCAGCAGTTACAGTAGCGGCCCTTCCTACAATGAGCAGTTCTTC.

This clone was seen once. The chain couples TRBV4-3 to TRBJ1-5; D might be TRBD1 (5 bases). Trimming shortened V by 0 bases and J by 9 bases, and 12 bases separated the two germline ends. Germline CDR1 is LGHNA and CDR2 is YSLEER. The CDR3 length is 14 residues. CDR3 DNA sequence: TGCGCCAGCAGCCAAGATAGCGGGGGGAGGCCCCAGCATTTT. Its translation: CASSQDSGGRPQHF.

The CDR3 loop reads CASSQPHGGVTEAFF. The CDR3 DNA reads TGCGCCAGCAGCCAACCACACGGCGGGGTGACTGAAGCTTTCTTT. V is TRBV4-3 and J is TRBJ1-1; D ambiguous. The CDR3 has 15 amino acids. Germline-derived CDR1 and CDR2 are LGHNA and YSLEER. V gave up 2 bases and J gave up 5 bases, with 15 bases separating them.

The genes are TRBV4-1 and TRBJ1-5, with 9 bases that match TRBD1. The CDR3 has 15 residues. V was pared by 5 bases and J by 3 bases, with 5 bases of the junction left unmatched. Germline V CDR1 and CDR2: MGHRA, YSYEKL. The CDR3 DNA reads TGCGCCAGCAGCGCTGGGACAGGGCCCAATCAGCCCCAGCATTTT. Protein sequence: CASSAGTGPNQPQHF.

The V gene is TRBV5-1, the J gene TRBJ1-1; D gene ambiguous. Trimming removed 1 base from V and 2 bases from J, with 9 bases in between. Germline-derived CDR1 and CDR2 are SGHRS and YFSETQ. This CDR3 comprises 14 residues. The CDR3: CASSLMGSNTEAFF. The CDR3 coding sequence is TGCGCCAGCAGCTTGATGGGTAGCAACACTGAAGCTTTCTTT. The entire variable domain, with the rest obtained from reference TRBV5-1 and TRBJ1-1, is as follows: KAGVTQTPRYLIKTRGQQVTLSCSPISGHRSVSWYQQTPGQGLQFLFEYFSETQRNKGNFPGRFSGRQFSNSRSEMNVSTLELGDSALYLCASSLMGSNTEAFFGQGTRLTVV.

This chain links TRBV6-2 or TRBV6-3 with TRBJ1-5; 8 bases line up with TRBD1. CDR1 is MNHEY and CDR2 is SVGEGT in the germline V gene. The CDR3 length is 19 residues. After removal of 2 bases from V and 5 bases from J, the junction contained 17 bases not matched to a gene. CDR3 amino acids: CASSYDLGLGTGRDQPQHF. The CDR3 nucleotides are TGTGCCAGCAGTTACGATTTAGGCCTCGGGACAGGAAGAGATCAGCCCCAGCATTTT.

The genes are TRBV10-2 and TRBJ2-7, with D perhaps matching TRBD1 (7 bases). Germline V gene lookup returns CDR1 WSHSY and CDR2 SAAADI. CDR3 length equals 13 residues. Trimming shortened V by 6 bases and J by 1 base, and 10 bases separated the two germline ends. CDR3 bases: TGCGCCAGCAGGGCAGGGGGGTCCTACGAGCAGTACTTC. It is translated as CASRAGGSYEQYF.

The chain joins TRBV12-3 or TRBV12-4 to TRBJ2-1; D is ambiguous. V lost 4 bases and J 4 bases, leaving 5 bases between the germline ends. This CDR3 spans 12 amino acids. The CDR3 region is CASSSLYNEQFF. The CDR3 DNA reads TGTGCCAGCAGTTCCCTGTACAATGAGCAGTTCTTC.

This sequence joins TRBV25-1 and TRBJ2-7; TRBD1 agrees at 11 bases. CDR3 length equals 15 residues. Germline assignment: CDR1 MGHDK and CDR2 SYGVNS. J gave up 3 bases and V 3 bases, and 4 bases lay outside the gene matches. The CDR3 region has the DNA TGTGCCAGCAGTGAGGGGACAGGGGGACACTACGAGCAGTACTTC. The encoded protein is CASSEGTGGHYEQYF.

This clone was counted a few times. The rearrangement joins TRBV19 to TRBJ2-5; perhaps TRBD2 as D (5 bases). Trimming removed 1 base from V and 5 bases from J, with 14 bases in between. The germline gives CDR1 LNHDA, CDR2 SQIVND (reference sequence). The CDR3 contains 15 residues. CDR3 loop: CASSIGWEPGETQYF. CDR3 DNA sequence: TGTGCCAGTAGTATAGGTTGGGAGCCTGGGGAGACCCAGTACTTC.

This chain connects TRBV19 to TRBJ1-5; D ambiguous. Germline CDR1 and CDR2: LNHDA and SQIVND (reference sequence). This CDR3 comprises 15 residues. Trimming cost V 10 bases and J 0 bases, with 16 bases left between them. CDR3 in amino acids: CATARGGYSNQPQHF. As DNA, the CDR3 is TGTGCCACCGCACGAGGAGGATATAGCAATCAGCCCCAGCATTTT. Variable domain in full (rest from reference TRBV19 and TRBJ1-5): DGGITQSPKYLFRKEGQNVTLSCEQNLNHDAMYWYRQDPGQGLRLIYYSQIVNDFQKGDIAEGYSVSREKKESFPLTVTSAQKNPTAFYLCATARGGYSNQPQHFGDGTRLSIL.

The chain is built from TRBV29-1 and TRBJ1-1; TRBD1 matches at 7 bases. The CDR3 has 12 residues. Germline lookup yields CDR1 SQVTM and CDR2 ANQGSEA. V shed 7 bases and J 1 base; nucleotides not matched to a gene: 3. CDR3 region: CSARTGNTEAFF. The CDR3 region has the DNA TGCAGCGCGAGGACAGGGAACACTGAAGCTTTCTTT.

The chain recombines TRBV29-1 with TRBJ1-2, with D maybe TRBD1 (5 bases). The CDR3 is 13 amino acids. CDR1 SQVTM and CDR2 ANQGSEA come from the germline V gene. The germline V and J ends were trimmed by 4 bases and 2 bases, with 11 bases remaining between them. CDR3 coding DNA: TGCAGCGTTGGGACATCTACGAACTATGGCTACACCTTC. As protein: CSVGTSTNYGYTF.

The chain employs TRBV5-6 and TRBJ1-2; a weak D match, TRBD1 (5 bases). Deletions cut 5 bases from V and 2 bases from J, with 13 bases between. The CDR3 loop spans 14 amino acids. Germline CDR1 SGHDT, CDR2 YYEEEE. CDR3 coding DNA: TGTGCCAGCAGATATACGGACACAAACTATGGCTACACCTTC. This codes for CASRYTDTNYGYTF.

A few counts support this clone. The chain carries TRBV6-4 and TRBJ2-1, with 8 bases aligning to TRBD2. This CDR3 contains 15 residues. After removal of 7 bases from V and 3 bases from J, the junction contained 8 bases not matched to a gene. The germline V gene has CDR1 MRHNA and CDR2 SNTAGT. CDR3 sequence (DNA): TGTGCCAGCATCCGGGGGGGTAGCGGCTACAATGAGCAGTTCTTC. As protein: CASIRGGSGYNEQFF.

The CDR3 reads CASSLIHGLAGDSETQYF. In DNA, the CDR3 is TGTGCCAGCAGCTTAATCCACGGACTAGCGGGAGATAGTGAGACCCAGTACTTC. The chain employs TRBV7-2 and TRBJ2-5; 13 bases align to TRBD2. Germline CDR1 reads SGHTA; CDR2 reads FQGNSA. This CDR3 contains 18 residues. With 2 bases clipped from V and 5 bases from J, the junction kept 11 bases outside the gene matches.

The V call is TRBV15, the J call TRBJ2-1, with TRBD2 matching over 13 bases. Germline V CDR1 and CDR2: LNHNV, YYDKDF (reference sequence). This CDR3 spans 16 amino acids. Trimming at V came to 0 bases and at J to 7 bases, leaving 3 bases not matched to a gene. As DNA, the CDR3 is TGTGCCACCAGCAGAGATTGGACTAGCGGGAGTAATGAGCAGTTCTTC. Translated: CATSRDWTSGSNEQFF.

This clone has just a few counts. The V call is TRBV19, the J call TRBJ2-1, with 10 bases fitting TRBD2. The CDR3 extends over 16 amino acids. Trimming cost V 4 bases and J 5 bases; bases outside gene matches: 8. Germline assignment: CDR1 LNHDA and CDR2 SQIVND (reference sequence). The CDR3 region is CASSSRASGRDNEQFF. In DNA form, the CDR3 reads TGTGCCAGTAGTAGCCGGGCGAGCGGGAGGGACAATGAGCAGTTCTTC.

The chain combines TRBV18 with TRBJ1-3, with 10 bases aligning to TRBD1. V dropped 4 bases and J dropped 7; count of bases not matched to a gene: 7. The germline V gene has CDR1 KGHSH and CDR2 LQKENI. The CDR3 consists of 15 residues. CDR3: CASSLGQGDVNTIYF. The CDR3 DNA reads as TGTGCCAGCTCACTCGGACAGGGGGATGTGAACACCATATATTTT.

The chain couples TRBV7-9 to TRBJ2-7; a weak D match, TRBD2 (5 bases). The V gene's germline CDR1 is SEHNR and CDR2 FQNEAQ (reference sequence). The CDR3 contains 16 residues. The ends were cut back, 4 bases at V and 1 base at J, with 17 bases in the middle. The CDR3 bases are TGTGCCAGCAGCTCATTCACGTGGGGAGCGTCCTACGAGCAGTACTTC. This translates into CASSSFTWGASYEQYF. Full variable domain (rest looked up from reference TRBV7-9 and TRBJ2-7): DTGVSQNPRHKITKRGQNVTFRCDPISEHNRLYWYRQTLGQGPEFLTYFQNEAQLEKSRLLSDRFSAERPKGSFSTLEIQRTEQGDSAMYLCASSSFTWGASYEQYFGPGTRLTVT.

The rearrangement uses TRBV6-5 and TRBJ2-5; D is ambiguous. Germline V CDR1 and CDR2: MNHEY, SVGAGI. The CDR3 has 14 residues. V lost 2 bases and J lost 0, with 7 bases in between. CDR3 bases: TGTGCCAGCAGTTACGGCAGAAACCAAGAGACCCAGTACTTC. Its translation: CASSYGRNQETQYF.

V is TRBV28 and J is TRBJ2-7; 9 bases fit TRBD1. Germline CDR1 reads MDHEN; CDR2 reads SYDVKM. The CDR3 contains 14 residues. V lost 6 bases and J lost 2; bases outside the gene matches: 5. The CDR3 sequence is CASSRQGGTYEQYF. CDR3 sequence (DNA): TGTGCCAGCAGCCGACAGGGGGGGACCTACGAGCAGTACTTC.